The 20 T cell receptor beta chains below were found in one sample sequenced in a study of spatial heterogeneity in lung cancer. Time point in this sample: sample taken at primary tumor resection. From the 5' RACE reads, TCRdb called clonotypes with MiXCR, one entry per CDR3 protein. This sample carries roughly 48,000 distinct CDR3 sequences, under 6% of them seen once, and the ten largest clones take around 10%. The source was PBMCs, collected at surgery. These receptors were taken from a male donor with early-stage non-small cell lung cancer.

This clonotype was counted a few times. V is TRBV18 and J is TRBJ1-5; 9 bases map to TRBD1. With V trimmed by 1 base and J by 4 bases, 8 bases remained unmatched. Germline V lookup: CDR1 KGHSH, CDR2 LQKENI. This CDR3 is 17 amino acids long. The CDR3 spells CASSPLGIGTGNQPQHF. The CDR3 DNA follows: TGTGCCAGCTCACCACTTGGTATCGGGACAGGGAATCAGCCCCAGCATTTT.

Ten or more counts support this clonotype. The chain uses TRBV6-5 and TRBJ1-6; 9 nucleotides line up with TRBD1. Per germline, CDR1 MNHEY and CDR2 SVGAGI. With 4 bases clipped from V and 0 bases from J, the junction kept 4 bases outside the gene matches. The CDR3 length is 17 residues. The CDR3 here is CASSSGTGSSYNSPLHF. In DNA, the CDR3 is TGTGCCAGCAGTTCCGGGACAGGGAGCTCCTATAATTCACCCCTCCACTTT.

This clonotype showed up many times. The chain joins TRBV29-1 to TRBJ2-1; possible D gene TRBD2, 5 bases. Germline V gene lookup returns CDR1 SQVTM and CDR2 ANQGSEA. V lost 0 bases and J 8 bases, leaving 11 bases between the germline ends. The CDR3 has 13 residues. The CDR3 DNA follows: TGCAGCGTTGAAGATCCCCTAGCCCATGAGCAGTTCTTC. It translates to CSVEDPLAHEQFF.

This chain uses TRBV12-3 or TRBV12-4 with TRBJ1-1; maybe TRBD1 (6 bases). This CDR3 region has 13 residues. V lost 4 bases and J lost 6, with 12 bases in between. CDR3 sequence (DNA): TGTGCCAGCAGTTCCCCTGGACAGTCTGAAGCTTTCTTT. This gives the protein CASSSPGQSEAFF.

This clonotype was counted at least ten times. The chain links TRBV15 to TRBJ1-5; a possible D gene is TRBD1 (5 bases). The V end lost 0 bases, the J end lost 6 bases, and 12 bases lay between the germline ends. CDR1 is LNHNV, CDR2 YYDKDF, per germline (reference sequence). The CDR3 runs 15 residues. CDR3 loop: CATSREGRDSQPQHF. The CDR3 coding sequence is TGTGCCACCAGCAGAGAGGGCAGGGATAGTCAGCCCCAGCATTTT.

This clonotype was seen many times. The gene calls are TRBV20-1 and TRBJ2-7; D is ambiguous. Trimming left V 3 bases short and J 2 bases short, with 20 bases between. Germline V gene data show CDR1 as DFQATT and CDR2 as SNEGSKA (reference sequence). This CDR3 has 16 amino acids. CDR3 residues: CSASEANGRMTYEQYF. The CDR3 nucleotides are TGCAGTGCTAGTGAGGCTAATGGAAGGATGACCTACGAGCAGTACTTC.

This clonotype appeared many times. The chain joins TRBV7-2 to TRBJ1-2, with unresolved D. Germline CDR1 is SGHTA and CDR2 is FQGNSA. This CDR3 is 13 amino acids long. The V end lost 2 bases, the J end lost 4 bases, and 8 bases lay between the germline ends. The CDR3 is CASSLPQTYGYTF. CDR3 nucleotides: TGTGCCAGCAGCTTACCCCAGACCTATGGCTACACCTTC.

In DNA form, the CDR3 reads TGTGCCAGCAGCTTATCAGGTGTAGGGGGCTCCTACGAGCAGTACTTC. Translated, it gives CASSLSGVGGSYEQYF. The chain is built from TRBV7-3 and TRBJ2-7; tentative D call: TRBD1 (6 bases). CDR1 is SGHTA and CDR2 is FQGTGA in the germline V gene. The CDR3 has 16 amino acids. The germline V and J ends were trimmed by 2 bases and 0 bases, with 14 bases remaining between them. Full variable domain (missing parts from reference TRBV7-3 and TRBJ2-7): GAGVSQTPSNKVTEKGKYVELRCDPISGHTALYWYRQSLGQGPEFLIYFQGTGAADDSGLPNDRFFAVRPEGSVSTLKIQRTERGDSAVYLCASSLSGVGGSYEQYFGPGTRLTVT.

In this sample, this clonotype turned up many times. CDR3 DNA: TGTGCCAGCAGCCCCCGTGGGGACCACCGCACAGATACGCAGTATTTT. Its protein product is CASSPRGDHRTDTQYF. The chain employs TRBV4-2 and TRBJ2-3, with D perhaps given as TRBD1 or TRBD2 (5 bases each). Germline-derived CDR1 and CDR2 are LGHNA and YNFKEQ. The V end lost 4 bases, the J end lost 1 base, and 15 bases lay between the germline ends. CDR3 size: 16 residues.

This clonotype was seen many times. The chain carries TRBV20-1 and TRBJ1-1; D is possibly TRBD1 (6 bases). The V end lost 5 bases, the J end lost 3 bases, and 16 bases lay between the germline ends. The germline V gene encodes CDR1 DFQATT and CDR2 SNEGSKA (reference sequence). This CDR3 has 14 residues. CDR3 DNA sequence: TGCAGTGCTGAACCGGGACACCAGCACACTGAAGCTTTCTTT. Translated, it gives CSAEPGHQHTEAFF.

This clonotype appeared many times. The chain uses TRBV5-1 and TRBJ2-1; 9 bases fit TRBD2. V shed 6 bases and J 3 bases; nucleotides not matched to a gene: 10. The CDR3 loop spans 16 amino acids. The germline gives CDR1 SGHRS, CDR2 YFSETQ. The CDR3 sequence: CASNALPSGIYNEQFF. The CDR3, as DNA: TGCGCCAGCAACGCACTGCCTAGCGGGATCTACAATGAGCAGTTCTTC. The full variable domain, its missing parts supplied by reference TRBV5-1 and TRBJ2-1, is KAGVTQTPRYLIKTRGQQVTLSCSPISGHRSVSWYQQTPGQGLQFLFEYFSETQRNKGNFPGRFSGRQFSNSRSEMNVSTLELGDSALYLCASNALPSGIYNEQFFGPGTRLTVL.

This clonotype came up many times. In nucleotides, the CDR3 is TGTGCCAGCAGTTCCCTCCTGGACGTCAATAACTATGGCTACACCTTC. This encodes CASSSLLDVNNYGYTF. The V call is TRBV6-9, the J call TRBJ1-2; D is unresolved. Germline assignment: CDR1 MNHGY and CDR2 SVAAGI. The CDR3 loop spans 16 amino acids. Deletions cut 4 bases from V and 1 base from J, with 16 bases between.

In this sample, this clonotype turned up many times. The gene calls are TRBV19 and TRBJ2-2, with 12 bases aligning to TRBD2. V was pared by 5 bases and J by 3 bases, with 1 base of the junction left unmatched. The CDR3 length is 15 residues. Germline values: CDR1 LNHDA, CDR2 SQIVND (reference sequence). Written as DNA, the CDR3 is TGTGCCAGTAGTTGGACTAGCGGGGACACCGGGGAGCTGTTTTTT. Residues: CASSWTSGDTGELFF.

This clonotype was seen at least ten times. This chain joins TRBV7-9 and TRBJ2-5; possible D gene TRBD1, 5 bases. V dropped 5 bases and J dropped 0 bases, with 10 bases sitting between them. The CDR3 totals 14 residues. CDR1 is SEHNR, CDR2 FQNEAQ, per germline (reference sequence). CDR3 residues: CASSPDSHQETQYF. As DNA, the CDR3 is TGTGCCAGCAGCCCAGACAGCCACCAAGAGACCCAGTACTTC.

The rearrangement uses TRBV18 and TRBJ2-7, with 7 positions matching TRBD2. With 3 bases clipped from V and 0 bases from J, the junction kept 5 bases outside the gene matches. Germline lookup yields CDR1 KGHSH and CDR2 LQKENI. CDR3 length: 15 amino acids. CDR3 protein: CASSPPGGFSYEQYF. The CDR3 DNA reads as TGTGCCAGCTCACCCCCGGGGGGTTTCTCCTACGAGCAGTACTTC.

This clonotype was counted at least ten times. The chain uses TRBV7-9 and TRBJ2-1; no definite D call. Trimming cost V 5 bases and J 4 bases, with 6 bases left between them. Germline CDR1 reads SEHNR; CDR2 reads FQNEAQ (reference sequence). This CDR3 region has 12 residues. The chain's CDR3 is CASSPAYNEQFF. The CDR3 bases are TGTGCCAGCAGCCCGGCGTACAATGAGCAGTTCTTC.

This clonotype has a count of ten or more. The chain has TRBV5-6 and TRBJ2-1, with D tentatively TRBD1 (7 bases). With 0 bases removed from V and 7 bases from J, the gap between germline ends came to 20 bases. Germline V gives CDR1 SGHDT, CDR2 YYEEEE. This CDR3 has 17 residues. In nucleotides, the CDR3 is TGTGCCAGCAGCTTGGGTCTCTCAGGGGGGCCGGGGAATGAGCAGTTCTTC. Translated: CASSLGLSGGPGNEQFF. The entire variable domain, with the rest obtained from reference TRBV5-6 and TRBJ2-1, is as follows: DAGVTQSPTHLIKTRGQQVTLRCSPKSGHDTVSWYQQALGQGPQFIFQYYEEEERQRGNFPDRFSGHQFPNYSSELNVNALLLGDSALYLCASSLGLSGGPGNEQFFGPGTRLTVL.

Points on this clonotype: One base away lies a much larger clone, so this may be a sequencing read error. The chain employs TRBV18 and TRBJ1-1, with 7 bases lining up with TRBD1. Germline V CDR1 and CDR2: KGHSH, LQKENI. CDR3 length equals 13 residues. This CDR3 is CANSLRQGDQAFF. The CDR3 nucleotides read TGTGCCAACTCACTACGACAGGGAGACCAAGCTTTCTTT.

The table lists this clonotype with many counts. The chain combines TRBV4-2 with TRBJ1-6; the D gene is possibly TRBD1 (5 bases). The V gene lost 4 bases and the J gene lost 7 bases, with 11 bases spanning the gap. Germline lookup yields CDR1 LGHNA and CDR2 YNFKEQ. The CDR3 runs to 14 residues. The CDR3 DNA reads as TGTGCCAGCAGCCCCAAATGGGGGAATTCACCCCTCCACTTT. Translation gives CASSPKWGNSPLHF.

Many counts were recorded for this clonotype. This chain uses TRBV20-1 with TRBJ2-2; no clear D gene. From germline, CDR1 is DFQATT and CDR2 SNEGSKA (reference sequence). CDR3 length: 13 residues. V was shortened by 6 bases and J by 1 base, with 9 bases between the two germline ends. As DNA, the CDR3 is TGCAGTGCCCTTCGACTGAACACCGGGGAGCTGTTTTTT. This gives the protein CSALRLNTGELFF.